This T cell receptor beta chain was observed in a study of blood T cell repertoires in COVID-19. Study-wide context: COVID-19 samples, acute and convalescent, were from the United States, Italy and Spain. T cells, B-cell-depleted T cells, or PBMCs provided the cDNA or gDNA that served as material.

Only in-frame clones appear in the TCRdb table, and some are missing; sequencing was by immunoSEQ multiplex PCR. The sample has 330,000 or so clones; over 85% are singletons. The V and J ends lost 4 bases and 6 bases, in that order; junction bases with no gene match: 4. Germline V gene sequence: CDR1 SEHNR, CDR2 FQNEAQ (reference sequence). This CDR3 has 16 amino acids. Sequencing was performed on peripheral blood. The TCR originated in a woman aged 60 to 75 with COVID-19, enrolled during active disease. This sequence joins TRBV7-9 and TRBJ1-6; 12 bases match TRBD1. Here the CDR3 reads CASSSRDRGRNSPLHF. The CDR3 region has the DNA TGTGCCAGCAGCTCCCGGGACAGGGGGCGTAATTCACCCCTCCACTTT.